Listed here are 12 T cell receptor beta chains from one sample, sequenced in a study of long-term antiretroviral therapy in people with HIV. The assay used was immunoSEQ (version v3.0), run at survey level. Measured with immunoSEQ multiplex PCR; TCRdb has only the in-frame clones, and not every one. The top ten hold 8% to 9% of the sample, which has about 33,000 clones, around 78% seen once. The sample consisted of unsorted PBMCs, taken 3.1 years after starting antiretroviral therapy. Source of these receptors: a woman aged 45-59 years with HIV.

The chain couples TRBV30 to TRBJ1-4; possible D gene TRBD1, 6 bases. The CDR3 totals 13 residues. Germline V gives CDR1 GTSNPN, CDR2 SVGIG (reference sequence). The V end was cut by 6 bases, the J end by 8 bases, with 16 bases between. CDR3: CACTGSKKEKLFF. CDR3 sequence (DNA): TGTGCCTGTACAGGGTCCAAGAAGGAAAAACTGTTTTTT.

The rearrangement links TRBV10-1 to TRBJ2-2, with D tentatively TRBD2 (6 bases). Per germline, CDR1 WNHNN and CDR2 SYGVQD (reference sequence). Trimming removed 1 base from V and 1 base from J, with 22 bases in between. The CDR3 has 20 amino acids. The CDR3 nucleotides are TGCGCCAGCAGTGAGTTGAAAAGTTTGAGGCTAGCGCTGAACACCGGGGAGCTGTTTTTT. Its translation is CASSELKSLRLALNTGELFF.

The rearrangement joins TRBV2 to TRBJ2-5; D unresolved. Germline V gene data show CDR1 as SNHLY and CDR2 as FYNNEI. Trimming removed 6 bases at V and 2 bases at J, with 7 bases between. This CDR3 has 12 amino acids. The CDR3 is CASRQFQETQYF. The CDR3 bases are TGTGCCAGCAGGCAATTTCAAGAGACCCAGTACTTC.

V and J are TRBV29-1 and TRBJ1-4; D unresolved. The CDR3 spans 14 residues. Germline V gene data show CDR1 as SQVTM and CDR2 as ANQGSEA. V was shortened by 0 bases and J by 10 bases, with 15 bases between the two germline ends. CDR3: CSVEDRVMGGKLFF. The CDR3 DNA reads TGCAGCGTTGAAGATCGGGTCATGGGAGGAAAACTGTTTTTT.

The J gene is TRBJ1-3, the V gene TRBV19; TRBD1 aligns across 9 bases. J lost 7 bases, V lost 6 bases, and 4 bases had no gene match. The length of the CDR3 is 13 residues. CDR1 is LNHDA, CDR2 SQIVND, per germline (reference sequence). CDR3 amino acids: CASRQGALNTIYF. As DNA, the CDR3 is TGTGCCAGTAGACAGGGGGCTCTGAACACCATATATTTT.

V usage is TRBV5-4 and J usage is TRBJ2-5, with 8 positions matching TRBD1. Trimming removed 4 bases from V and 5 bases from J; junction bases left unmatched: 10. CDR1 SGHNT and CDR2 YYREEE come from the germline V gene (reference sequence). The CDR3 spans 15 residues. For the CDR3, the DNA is TGTGCCAGCAGCCCGAGGACAGGGATTGGGGAGACCCAGTACTTC. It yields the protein CASSPRTGIGETQYF.

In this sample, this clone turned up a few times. The CDR3 spells CASSQDLGGTQPQHF. In DNA form, the CDR3 reads TGCGCCAGCAGCCAAGATCTGGGAGGGACCCAGCCCCAGCATTTT. The chain uses TRBV4-1 and TRBJ1-5, with D perhaps matching TRBD1 (5 bases). Trimming removed 0 bases at V and 7 bases at J, with 13 bases between. The CDR3 extends over 15 amino acids. Germline V gene lookup returns CDR1 MGHRA and CDR2 YSYEKL.

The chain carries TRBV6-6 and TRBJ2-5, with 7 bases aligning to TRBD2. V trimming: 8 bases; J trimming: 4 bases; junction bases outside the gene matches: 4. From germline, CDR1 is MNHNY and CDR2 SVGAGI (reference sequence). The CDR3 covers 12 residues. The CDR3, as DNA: TGTGCCAGCCTGGGCGGGGGAGAGACCCAGTACTTC. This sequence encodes CASLGGGETQYF.

CDR3 amino acids: CASSSPRTSGPQETQYF. The DNA of the CDR3 is TGTGCCAGCTCAAGCCCCCGGACTAGCGGGCCCCAAGAGACCCAGTACTTC. The chain has TRBV18 and TRBJ2-5; TRBD2 agrees at 11 bases. CDR3 length: 17 residues. Germline V gene sequence: CDR1 KGHSH, CDR2 LQKENI. Germline trimming cut 5 bases from V and 1 base from J; bases unmatched to any gene: 9.

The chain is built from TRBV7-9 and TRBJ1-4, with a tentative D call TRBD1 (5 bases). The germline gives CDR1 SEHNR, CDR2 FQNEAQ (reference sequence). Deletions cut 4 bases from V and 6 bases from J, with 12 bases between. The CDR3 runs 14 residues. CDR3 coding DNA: TGTGCCAGCAGCTCGACCGGGACGTATGAAAAACTGTTTTTT. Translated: CASSSTGTYEKLFF. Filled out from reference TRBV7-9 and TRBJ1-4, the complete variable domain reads DTGVSQNPRHKITKRGQNVTFRCDPISEHNRLYWYRQTLGQGPEFLTYFQNEAQLEKSRLLSDRFSAERPKGSFSTLEIQRTEQGDSAMYLCASSSTGTYEKLFFGSGTQLSVL.

This chain's CDR3 is CASTRMGAASQETQYF. In nucleotides, the CDR3 is TGTGCCAGCACCCGGATGGGGGCGGCTTCCCAAGAGACCCAGTACTTC. The chain has TRBV11-2 and TRBJ2-5; the D gene is possibly TRBD1 (6 bases). The germline CDR1 and CDR2 sequences are SGHAT and FQNNGV. With 7 bases removed from V and 1 base from J, the gap between germline ends came to 19 bases. The CDR3 contains 16 residues.

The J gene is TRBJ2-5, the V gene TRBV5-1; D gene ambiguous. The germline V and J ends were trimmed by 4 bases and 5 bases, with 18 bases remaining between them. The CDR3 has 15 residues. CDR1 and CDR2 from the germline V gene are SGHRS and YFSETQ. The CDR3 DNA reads TGCGCCAGCAGCGCGTTCGTCGGAAAGACGGAGACCCAGTACTTC. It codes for CASSAFVGKTETQYF.